The present T cell receptor (beta chain) was sequenced within a study of cytomegalovirus exposure and HLA in healthy donors. Whole-study results and caveats: Sequencing probably produced one cluster of sequence variants that were highly shared.

Points on this clone: The antigen remains undetermined.

The PCR was carried out with 60 Vbeta primers and 13 Jbeta primers. Repertoires were generated with immunoSEQ multiplex PCR, while TCRdb's copy carries only in-frame clones and drops some. The sample carries 95,000 to 150,000 clones, under 80% recorded once. Germline assignment: CDR1 SQVTM and CDR2 ANQGSEA. Losses at the gene ends were 2 bases for V and 5 bases for J; bases not matched to a gene: 9. The CDR3 runs 16 residues. This clonotype was sampled from a woman aged 60-75 years in good health and CMV-seropositive. The rearrangement links TRBV29-1 to TRBJ2-5; 12 positions match TRBD1. The specimen was PBMCs. The CDR3: CSVEPLRDRGLETQYF. The CDR3 coding sequence is TGCAGCGTTGAACCTCTCCGGGACAGGGGGCTTGAGACCCAGTACTTC.